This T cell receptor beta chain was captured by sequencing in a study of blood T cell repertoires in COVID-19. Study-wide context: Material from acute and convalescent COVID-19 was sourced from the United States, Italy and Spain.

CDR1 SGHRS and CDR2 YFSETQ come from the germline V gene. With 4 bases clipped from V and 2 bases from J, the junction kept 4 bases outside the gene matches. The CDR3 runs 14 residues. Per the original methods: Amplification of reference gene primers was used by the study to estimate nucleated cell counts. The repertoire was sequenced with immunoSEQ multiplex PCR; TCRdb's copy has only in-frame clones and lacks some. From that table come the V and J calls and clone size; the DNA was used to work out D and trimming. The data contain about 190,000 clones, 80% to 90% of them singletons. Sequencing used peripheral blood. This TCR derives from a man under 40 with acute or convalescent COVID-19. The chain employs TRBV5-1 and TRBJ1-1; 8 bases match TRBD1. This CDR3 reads CASSHGQGNTEAFF. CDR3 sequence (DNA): TGCGCCAGCAGCCATGGACAGGGTAACACTGAAGCTTTCTTT. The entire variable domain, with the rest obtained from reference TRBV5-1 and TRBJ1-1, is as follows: KAGVTQTPRYLIKTRGQQVTLSCSPISGHRSVSWYQQTPGQGLQFLFEYFSETQRNKGNFPGRFSGRQFSNSRSEMNVSTLELGDSALYLCASSHGQGNTEAFFGQGTRLTVV.